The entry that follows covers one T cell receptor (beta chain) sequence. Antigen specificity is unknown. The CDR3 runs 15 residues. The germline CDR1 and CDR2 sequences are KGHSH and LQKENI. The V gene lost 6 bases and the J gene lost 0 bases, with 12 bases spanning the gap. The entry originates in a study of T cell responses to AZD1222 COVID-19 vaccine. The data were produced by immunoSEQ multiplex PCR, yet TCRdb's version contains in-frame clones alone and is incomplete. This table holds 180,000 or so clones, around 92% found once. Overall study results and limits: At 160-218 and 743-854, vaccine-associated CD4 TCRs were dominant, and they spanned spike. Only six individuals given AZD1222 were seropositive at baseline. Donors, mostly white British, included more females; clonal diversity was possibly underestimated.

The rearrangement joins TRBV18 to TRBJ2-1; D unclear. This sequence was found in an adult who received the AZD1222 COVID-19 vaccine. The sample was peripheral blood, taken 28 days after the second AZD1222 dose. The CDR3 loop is CASSPGRSSYNEQFF. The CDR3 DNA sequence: TGTGCCAGCTCTCCCGGCAGAAGCTCCTACAATGAGCAGTTCTTC.